Listed below are T cell receptor beta chains from one sample, sequenced in a study of T cell responses to AZD1222 COVID-19 vaccine. Assay: immunoSEQ multiplex PCR; the TCRdb copy retains only in-frame clones and omits some. The table has tens of thousands of clones, 88% seen once. Sequencing used peripheral blood, obtained on day 0 of MenACWY control vaccination. The receptor set was obtained from an adult in good health. CDR3s include the opening cysteine and the closing phenylalanine or tryptophan. D genes are given only for firm matches. Only part of the rows carry a size: once, few, many, or a class if the clone is expanded.

NA,TRBV4-3,NA,TRBJ2-1,TGCGCCAGCAGCCAGTCTCCCGGGACCGGGGCAAATGAGCAGTTCTTC,CASSQSPGTGANEQFF
NA,TRBV2,NA,TRBJ1-4,TGTGCCAGCAGGCCGGGACTGTTAGGGGGTAATGAAAAACTGTTTTTT,CASRPGLLGGNEKLFF
TRBD2,TRBV29-1,NA,TRBJ2-5,TGCAGCGTTTTACTAGCGGGACACCAAGAGACCCAGTACTTC,CSVLLAGHQETQYF
NA,TRBV9,NA,TRBJ1-3,TGTGCCAGCAGCGTAGCAACAGGCCGCTCTGGAAACACCATATATTTT,CASSVATGRSGNTIYF
TRBD1,TRBV13,NA,TRBJ2-7,TGTGCCAGCAGCCCCTCGGAACAGGGGATTTACGAGCAGTACTTC,CASSPSEQGIYEQYF
NA,TRBV15,NA,TRBJ2-1,TGTGCCACCAGCATCGACGGGTCTGCTAATGAGCAGTTCTTC,CATSIDGSANEQFF
NA,TRBV4-1,NA,TRBJ1-2,TGCGCCAGCAGCCAGATCGGACAGAGCTATGGCTACACCTTC,CASSQIGQSYGYTF
NA,TRBV7-8,once,TRBJ1-2,TGTGCCAGCAGCACGACGGAGGGGTTGGGCTACACCTTC,CASSTTEGLGYTF
NA,TRBV18,NA,TRBJ2-1,TGTGCCAGCTCACACGGGGACAATGAGCAGTTCTTC,CASSHGDNEQFF
TRBD1,TRBV30,NA,TRBJ1-5,TGTGCCTGGAATCCAAAGGGACAGGGGGATCAGCCCCAGCATTTT,CAWNPKGQGDQPQHF
NA,TRBV5-8,few,TRBJ1-1,TGTGCCAGCAGCGTCCTGACAGGTAACACTGAAGCTTTCTTT,CASSVLTGNTEAFF
NA,TRBV6-2/TRBV6-3,NA,TRBJ1-2,TGTGCCAGCAGTTATCTAGATGGCTACACCTTC,CASSYLDGYTF
NA,TRBV7-6,NA,TRBJ2-1,TGTGCCAGCAGCCCCACTACAGACGTCAACAATGAGCAGTTCTTC,CASSPTTDVNNEQFF
NA,TRBV27,NA,TRBJ2-7,TGTGCCAGCAGTTTCCAGGGGCGGGTATACGAGCAGTACTTC,CASSFQGRVYEQYF
NA,TRBV7-2,NA,TRBJ2-4,TGTGCCAGCAGCTCCCCGGACATAGGCAAAAACATTCAGTACTTC,CASSSPDIGKNIQYF
NA,TRBV7-8,NA,TRBJ2-7,TGTGCCAGCACCCTGGGGGGGCAGGGAAACTACGAGCAGTACTTC,CASTLGGQGNYEQYF
TRBD2,TRBV6-5,NA,TRBJ2-1,TGTGCCAGCAGGACTAGCGGGGGGGCAAGGGAGCAGTTCTTC,CASRTSGGAREQFF
NA,TRBV19,NA,TRBJ1-1,TGTGCCAGTAGAATTGGCAACACTGAAGCTTTCTTT,CASRIGNTEAFF
TRBD2,TRBV4-1,NA,TRBJ2-7,TGCGCCAGCAGCCAAGACCCCCCGACGGGGGGGGCCATCTACGAGCAGTACTTC,CASSQDPPTGGAIYEQYF
TRBD1,TRBV7-9,NA,TRBJ1-2,TGTGCCAGCAGCCTAGCTGGGACAGGGGGCAACGACTATGGCTACACCTTC,CASSLAGTGGNDYGYTF
NA,TRBV24-1,NA,TRBJ1-1,TGTGCCACCAGTGATTTACTTGACAGGCATTCCCTGAACACTGAAGCTTTCTTT,CATSDLLDRHSLNTEAFF
NA,TRBV12-1,once,TRBJ1-2,TGTGCCAGCAGCTTGCTACAGTCTAACTATGGCTACACCTTC,CASSLLQSNYGYTF
TRBD1,TRBV7-2,NA,TRBJ2-2,TGTGCCAGCAGCTTCGCTAGGGACAGGGGGCTCGACACCGGGGAGCTGTTTTTT,CASSFARDRGLDTGELFF
NA,TRBV4-1,once,TRBJ1-2,TGCGCCAGCAGTCCTCAGGGGAACTATGGCTACACCTTC,CASSPQGNYGYTF
NA,TRBV7-2,NA,TRBJ1-5,TGTGCCAGCAGCTTAATGCCGGCTCAGCCCCAGCATTTT,CASSLMPAQPQHF
NA,TRBV7-3,NA,TRBJ2-6,TGTGCCAGCAGCTTTAGGTCTGGGGCCAACGTCCTGACTTTC,CASSFRSGANVLTF
NA,TRBV7-6,NA,TRBJ1-1,TGTGCCAGCAGCTTACCGAGAGGGCAGGGGCCGAACACTGAAGCTTTCTTT,CASSLPRGQGPNTEAFF
NA,TRBV18,NA,TRBJ2-7,TGTGCCAGCTCACCAATCTCAACCCAGACCGAGCAGTACTTC,CASSPISTQTEQYF
NA,TRBV18,NA,TRBJ1-4,TGTGCCAGCTCACCACAGACTCAGGGCACCGGGGTAGAAAAACTGTTTTTT,CASSPQTQGTGVEKLFF
NA,TRBV5-6,NA,TRBJ2-1,TGTGCCAGCAGCTTGCTAGCTCGGATGGGCAATGAGCAGTTCTTC,CASSLLARMGNEQFF
NA,TRBV18,NA,TRBJ2-6,TGTGCCAGCAGACCTGCAGGCTCTGGGGCCAACGTCCTGACTTTC,CASRPAGSGANVLTF
NA,TRBV20-1,NA,TRBJ1-5,TGCAGTGCTAGTATGCAGGCTAGACCAGATCAGCCCCAGCATTTT,CSASMQARPDQPQHF
TRBD1,TRBV7-3,NA,TRBJ2-1,TGTGCCAGCAGCTCGACAGGGGTCTCCTACAATGAGCAGTTCTTC,CASSSTGVSYNEQFF
NA,TRBV3-1/TRBV3-2,NA,TRBJ2-1,TGTGCCAGCAGCCCCATTCCCGTACCGGGACCGGGATACAATGAGCAGTTCTTC,CASSPIPVPGPGYNEQFF
TRBD1,TRBV6-5,NA,TRBJ1-2,TGTGCCGCTAGATGGGGACAGGGCATGAACTATGGCTACACCTTC,CAARWGQGMNYGYTF
TRBD1,TRBV11-2,NA,TRBJ2-7,TGTGCCAGCCAGATGGGACAGGGGATGCAGCAGTACTTC,CASQMGQGMQQYF
TRBD1,TRBV3-1/TRBV3-2,NA,TRBJ2-3,TGTGCCAGCAGCCAAAAGGGGGCGGGTACGCAGTATTTT,CASSQKGAGTQYF
TRBD2,TRBV6-4,NA,TRBJ2-3,TGTGCCAGCCGGCGGCTAGCGGGGTCTAATACGCAGTATTTT,CASRRLAGSNTQYF
TRBD1,TRBV30,once,TRBJ2-1,TGTGCCTGGAGTGAGGTTGGGACAGGCAGGTACAATGAGCAGTTCTTC,CAWSEVGTGRYNEQFF
NA,TRBV6-1,NA,TRBJ2-1,TGTGCCAGCAGTGAAGGTCCCCAGAACAATGAGCAGTTCTTC,CASSEGPQNNEQFF